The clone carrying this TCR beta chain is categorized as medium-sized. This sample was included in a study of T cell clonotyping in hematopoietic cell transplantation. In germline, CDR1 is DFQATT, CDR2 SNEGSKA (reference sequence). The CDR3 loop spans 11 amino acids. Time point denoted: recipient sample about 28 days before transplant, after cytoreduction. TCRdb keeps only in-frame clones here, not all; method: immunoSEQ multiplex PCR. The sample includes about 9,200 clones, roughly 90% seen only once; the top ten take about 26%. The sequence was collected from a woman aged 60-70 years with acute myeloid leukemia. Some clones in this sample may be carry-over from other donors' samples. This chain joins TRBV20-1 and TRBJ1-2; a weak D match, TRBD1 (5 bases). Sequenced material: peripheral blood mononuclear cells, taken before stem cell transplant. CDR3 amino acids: CSARVGEGYTF. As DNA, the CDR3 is TGCAGCGCCAGGGTCGGCGAGGGCTACACCTTC.